This T cell receptor beta chain is drawn from a study of cytomegalovirus exposure and HLA in healthy donors. Overall study: Falling in the Caucasian-associated ancestry cluster were 81% of approximately 410 genotyped donors.

With 60 Vbeta and 13 Jbeta primers, the PCR was carried out. TCRdb's copy holds only in-frame clones and misses some; the assay was immunoSEQ multiplex PCR. The table lists 60,000 to 90,000 clones. V was clipped by 1 base and J by 9 bases, with 4 bases between them. Germline V lookup: CDR1 GTSNPN, CDR2 SVGIG (reference sequence). This CDR3 is 10 amino acids long. This TCR was recovered from a middle-aged woman in good health and CMV-seropositive. Sequenced sample: PBMCs. The chain has TRBV30 and TRBJ2-1; no reliable D call. For the CDR3, the DNA is TGTGCCTGGAGTGGTCGTGAGCAGTTCTTC. Its translation is CAWSGREQFF.